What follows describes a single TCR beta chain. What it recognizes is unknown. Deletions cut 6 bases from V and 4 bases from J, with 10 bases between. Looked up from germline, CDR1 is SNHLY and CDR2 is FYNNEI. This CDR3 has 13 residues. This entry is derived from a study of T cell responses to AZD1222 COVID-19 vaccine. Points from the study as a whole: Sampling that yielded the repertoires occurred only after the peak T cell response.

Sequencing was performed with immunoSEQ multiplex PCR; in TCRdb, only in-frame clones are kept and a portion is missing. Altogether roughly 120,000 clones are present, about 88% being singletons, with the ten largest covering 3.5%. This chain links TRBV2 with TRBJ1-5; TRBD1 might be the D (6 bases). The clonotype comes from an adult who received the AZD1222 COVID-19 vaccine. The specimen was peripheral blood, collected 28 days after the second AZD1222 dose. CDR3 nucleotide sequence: TGTGCCAGCAGCCCAGGGACAAATCAGCCCCAGCATTTT. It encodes CASSPGTNQPQHF.